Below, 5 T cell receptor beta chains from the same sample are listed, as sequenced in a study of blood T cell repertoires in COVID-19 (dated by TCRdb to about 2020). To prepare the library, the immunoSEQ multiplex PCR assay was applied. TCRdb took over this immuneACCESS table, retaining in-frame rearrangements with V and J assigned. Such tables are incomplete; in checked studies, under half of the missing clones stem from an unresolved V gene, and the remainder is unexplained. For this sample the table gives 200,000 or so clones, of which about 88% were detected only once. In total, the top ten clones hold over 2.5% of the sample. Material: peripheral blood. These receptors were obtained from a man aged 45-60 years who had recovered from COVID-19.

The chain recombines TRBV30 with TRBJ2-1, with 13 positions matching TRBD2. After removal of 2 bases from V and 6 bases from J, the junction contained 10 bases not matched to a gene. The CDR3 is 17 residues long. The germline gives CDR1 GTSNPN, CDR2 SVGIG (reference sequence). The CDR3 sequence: CAWSKGGLAGSSNEQFF. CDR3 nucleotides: TGTGCCTGGAGTAAGGGGGGACTAGCGGGATCGAGCAATGAGCAGTTCTTC.

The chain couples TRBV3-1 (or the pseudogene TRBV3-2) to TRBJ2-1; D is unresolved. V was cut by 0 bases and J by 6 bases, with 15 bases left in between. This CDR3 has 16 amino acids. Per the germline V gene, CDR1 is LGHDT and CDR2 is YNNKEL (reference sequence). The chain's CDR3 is CASSQDYSARVNEQFF. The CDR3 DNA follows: TGTGCCAGCAGCCAAGACTATTCAGCTCGGGTCAATGAGCAGTTCTTC.

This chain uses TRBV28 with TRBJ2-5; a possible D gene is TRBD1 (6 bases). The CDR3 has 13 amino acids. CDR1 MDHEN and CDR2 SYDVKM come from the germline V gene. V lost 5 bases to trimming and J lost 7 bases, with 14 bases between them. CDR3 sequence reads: CASSIDRTGTQYF. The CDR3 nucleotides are TGTGCCAGCAGTATCGACAGGACCGGGACCCAGTACTTC.

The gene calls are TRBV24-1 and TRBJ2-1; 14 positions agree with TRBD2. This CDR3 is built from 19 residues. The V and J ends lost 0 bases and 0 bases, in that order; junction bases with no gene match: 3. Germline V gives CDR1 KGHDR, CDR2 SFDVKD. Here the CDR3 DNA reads TGTGCCACCAGTGATTTGGGGACTAGCGGGAGTACCTCCTACAATGAGCAGTTCTTC. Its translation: CATSDLGTSGSTSYNEQFF.

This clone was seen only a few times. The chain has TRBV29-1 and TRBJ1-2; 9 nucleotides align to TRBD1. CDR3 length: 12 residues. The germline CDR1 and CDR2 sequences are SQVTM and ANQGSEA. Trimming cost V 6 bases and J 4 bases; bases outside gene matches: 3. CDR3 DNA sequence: TGCAGCGTCGAGGACAGGGGCTATGGCTACACCTTC. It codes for CSVEDRGYGYTF.